The 28 T cell receptor beta chains presented below share a single source sample, sequenced in a study of CD8+ T cells in alopecia areata (dated by TCRdb to about 2018). Explained via the paper, the time point label denotes: baseline before oral tofacitinib. Library prep was done by the immunoSEQ multiplex PCR assay. RNA was extracted from all samples and reverse transcribed into cDNA as template for TCR sequencing. In TCRdb, the immuneACCESS table is reduced to in-frame sequences with V and J assigned. These tables do not hold every clone; where another copy was compared, an unresolved V gene accounts for under half, and the others remain unexplained. Here the sample has some 210,000 clones; roughly 57% occur a single time. 0.4% to 0.55% of the sample belongs to the ten largest clones. Sequenced material: CD4+ T cells sorted from blood, taken at week 0. The source of these receptors is a human donor with alopecia areata.

A single count supports this clone. This chain connects TRBV6-6 to TRBJ1-3; the D is unclear. This CDR3 has 16 amino acids. The germline CDR1 and CDR2 sequences are MNHNY and SVGAGI (reference sequence). Trimming removed 2 bases at V and 3 bases at J, with 14 bases between. In DNA form, the CDR3 reads TGTGCCAGCAGTTACCCCTCCAGCGGCATTGGAAACACCATATATTTT. This codes for CASSYPSSGIGNTIYF.

The V gene is TRBV18, the J gene TRBJ2-3; 12 positions agree with TRBD1. Germline V gene lookup returns CDR1 KGHSH and CDR2 LQKENI. The CDR3 runs to 16 residues. With V trimmed by 4 bases and J by 0 bases, 2 bases remained unmatched. In DNA, the CDR3 is TGTGCCAGCTCACTGGGACAGGGGGCGAGCACAGATACGCAGTATTTT. Amino acids: CASSLGQGASTDTQYF.

In this sample, this clone turned up a few times. This chain uses TRBV30 with TRBJ2-4, with 12 positions matching TRBD2. V was clipped by 1 base and J by 15 bases; unmatched bases: 4. The CDR3 totals 12 residues. Germline V CDR1 and CDR2: GTSNPN, SVGIG (reference sequence). CDR3 DNA: TGTGCCTGGAGTGCCCTAGCGGGAGGGAGGTACTTC. This translates into CAWSALAGGRYF.

This clone was seen many times. The genes are TRBV5-6 and TRBJ1-3, with D tentatively TRBD1 (6 bases). V was trimmed by 4 bases and J by 0 bases, leaving 11 bases between them. CDR3 length: 15 residues. From germline, CDR1 is SGHDT and CDR2 YYEEEE. The CDR3 coding sequence is TGTGCCAGCAGCCTACAGGGCACCTCTGGAAACACCATATATTTT. Translating it yields CASSLQGTSGNTIYF.

The rearrangement joins TRBV18 to TRBJ2-1; a possible D gene is TRBD1 (5 bases). Per germline, CDR1 KGHSH and CDR2 LQKENI. Trimming shortened V by 4 bases and J by 3 bases, and 10 bases separated the two germline ends. The CDR3 extends over 14 amino acids. CDR3 in amino acids: CASSRWGGYNEQFF. The CDR3 region has the DNA TGTGCCAGCTCACGGTGGGGCGGCTACAATGAGCAGTTCTTC.

The chain has TRBV7-2 and TRBJ2-7, with 7 bases lining up with TRBD2. V gave up 4 bases and J gave up 5 bases; unmatched junction bases: 8. The germline V gene has CDR1 SGHTA and CDR2 FQGNSA. The CDR3 runs to 14 residues. This chain's CDR3 is CASSSGLVIHEQYF. In nucleotides, the CDR3 is TGTGCCAGCAGCTCAGGACTAGTAATCCACGAGCAGTACTTC.

This clone was seen a few times. J is TRBJ2-7 and V is TRBV7-3, with D perhaps TRBD2 (5 bases). CDR1 and CDR2 (germline): SGHTA, FQGTGA. The length of the CDR3 is 17 residues. Trimming removed 1 base from V and 0 bases from J, with 16 bases in between. The CDR3 region has the DNA TGTGCCAGCAGCTTAATCTCTTTGGAGGCAGACTCCTACGAGCAGTACTTC. Translation gives CASSLISLEADSYEQYF.

This clone has just a few counts. The chain has TRBV6-6 and TRBJ2-2, with D perhaps matching TRBD1 (6 bases). V was clipped by 0 bases and J by 1 base, with 6 bases between them. CDR1 MNHNY and CDR2 SVGAGI come from the germline V gene (reference sequence). This CDR3 has 15 amino acids. The CDR3 DNA reads as TGTGCCAGCAGTTACTCGACAGGGAACACCGGGGAGCTGTTTTTT. Translation: CASSYSTGNTGELFF.

The chain carries TRBV29-1 and TRBJ2-3, with 7 bases identical to TRBD2. J was trimmed by 5 bases and V by 2 bases; bases with no gene match: 4. This CDR3 contains 13 residues. CDR1 is SQVTM, CDR2 ANQGSEA, per germline. The CDR3 here is CSVEQRGLDTQYF. The CDR3 DNA reads as TGCAGCGTTGAACAGCGGGGCCTAGATACGCAGTATTTT.

This clone was observed a few times. The gene calls are TRBV7-2 and TRBJ1-2; D gene unclear. This CDR3 contains 13 residues. Trimming pared 2 bases from V and 4 bases from J, leaving 8 bases between. Germline lookup yields CDR1 SGHTA and CDR2 FQGNSA. CDR3 DNA: TGTGCCAGCAGCTTAACCCGATCCTATGGCTACACCTTC. It is translated as CASSLTRSYGYTF.

V usage is TRBV5-1 and J usage is TRBJ2-5; D unresolved. The CDR3 runs to 12 residues. V was pared by 5 bases and J by 1 base, with 6 bases between. Germline lookup yields CDR1 SGHRS and CDR2 YFSETQ. This CDR3 reads CASSDPQETQYF. DNA for the CDR3: TGCGCCAGCAGTGATCCCCAAGAGACCCAGTACTTC.

This clone was counted between two and nine times. The V gene is TRBV5-1, the J gene TRBJ2-1, with D perhaps TRBD1 (5 bases). The CDR3 spans 14 residues. V was trimmed by 1 base and J by 9 bases, leaving 14 bases between them. Germline V gene lookup returns CDR1 SGHRS and CDR2 YFSETQ. As DNA, the CDR3 is TGCGCCAGCAGCTTGTCAACCAGGGAATCTGAGCAGTTCTTC. It codes for CASSLSTRESEQFF.

The chain combines TRBV7-9 with TRBJ1-1; TRBD1 is a possible D gene (6 bases). The CDR3 is made up of 12 amino acids. Per germline, CDR1 SEHNR and CDR2 FQNEAQ (reference sequence). Trimming took 7 bases from V and 7 from J, leaving 13 bases between them. The DNA for the CDR3 is TGTGCCAGCAACAGGGACGCAAATGAAGCTTTCTTT. Translation: CASNRDANEAFF.

V and J are TRBV7-3 and TRBJ2-1, with 10 nucleotides matching TRBD1. The V gene's germline CDR1 is SGHTA and CDR2 FQGTGA. CDR3 length: 15 residues. V lost 5 bases and J lost 6; bases outside the gene matches: 7. The CDR3 DNA reads as TGTGCCAGCAGCGCCGGGACAGGGGACCTCAATGAGCAGTTCTTC. This codes for CASSAGTGDLNEQFF. Full variable domain (rest looked up from reference TRBV7-3 and TRBJ2-1): GAGVSQTPSNKVTEKGKYVELRCDPISGHTALYWYRQSLGQGPEFLIYFQGTGAADDSGLPNDRFFAVRPEGSVSTLKIQRTERGDSAVYLCASSAGTGDLNEQFFGPGTRLTVL.

This clone was counted between two and nine times. The chain employs TRBV14 and TRBJ2-2; D not resolved. Germline lookup yields CDR1 SGHDN and CDR2 FVKESK. The CDR3 is made up of 13 amino acids. V shed 0 bases and J shed 5 bases, with 4 bases lying between them. The CDR3 loop reads CASSQDVTGELFF. The CDR3 nucleotides are TGTGCCAGCAGCCAAGATGTGACCGGGGAGCTGTTTTTT.

This chain links TRBV2 with TRBJ1-6, with a possible D match to TRBD1 (5 bases). This CDR3 has 15 residues. Per germline, CDR1 SNHLY and CDR2 FYNNEI. V shed 4 bases and J shed 9 bases, with 16 bases lying between them. CDR3 loop: CASSVWGNNGSPLHF. The CDR3, as DNA: TGTGCCAGCAGTGTATGGGGGAACAATGGTTCACCCCTCCACTTT.

V gene TRBV5-1 combines with J gene TRBJ2-1, with D uncertain. The CDR3 is 13 amino acids. Trimming took 0 bases from V and 10 from J, leaving 11 bases between them. Per germline, CDR1 SGHRS and CDR2 YFSETQ. The CDR3 region has the DNA TGCGCCAGCAGCTTGGCCGGGCGCCTCGAGCAGTTCTTC. Encoded protein: CASSLAGRLEQFF.

The chain carries TRBV29-1 and TRBJ1-2; 7 bases match TRBD1. With V trimmed by 3 bases and J by 0 bases, 7 bases remained unmatched. Germline assignment: CDR1 SQVTM and CDR2 ANQGSEA. CDR3 length equals 15 residues. CDR3 nucleotides: TGCAGCGTTGAGGGGGGACAGCGCTCTAACTATGGCTACACCTTC. Its translation: CSVEGGQRSNYGYTF.

This rearrangement joins TRBV6-6 to TRBJ1-2; D is ambiguous. V dropped 7 bases and J dropped 8 bases, with 20 bases sitting between them. CDR3 size: 14 residues. Germline V gene data show CDR1 as MNHNY and CDR2 as SVGAGI (reference sequence). CDR3 amino acids: CASMEAGYQGGYTF. The CDR3 nucleotides are TGTGCCAGCATGGAGGCGGGATACCAAGGAGGCTACACCTTC.

This clone is a singleton in its sample. The chain couples TRBV5-4 to TRBJ2-6; the D is unclear. V lost 0 bases and J lost 0, with 4 bases in between. Germline-derived CDR1 and CDR2 are SGHNT and YYREEE (reference sequence). The CDR3 contains 15 residues. The CDR3 DNA is TGTGCCAGCAGCTTGGTCGGCTCTGGGGCCAACGTCCTGACTTTC. Its protein product is CASSLVGSGANVLTF.

The chain couples TRBV4-1 to TRBJ1-2; 7 bases agree with TRBD1. V dropped 1 base and J dropped 6; count of bases not matched to a gene: 5. Germline loops: CDR1 MGHRA, CDR2 YSYEKL. The CDR3 spans 14 residues. CDR3 in DNA: TGCGCCAGCAGCCAAGTAGTCAGGGGGAATGGCTACACCTTC. The encoded protein is CASSQVVRGNGYTF.

This chain uses TRBV29-1 with TRBJ2-3; 8 nucleotides line up with TRBD2. V lost 3 bases, J lost 3 bases, and 5 bases stayed unmatched. This CDR3 has 14 amino acids. Germline V gives CDR1 SQVTM, CDR2 ANQGSEA. The CDR3 reads CSVDGSGVTDTQYF. CDR3 DNA: TGCAGCGTTGATGGTAGCGGGGTGACAGATACGCAGTATTTT.

The chain has TRBV27 and TRBJ1-2; possibly TRBD1 for D (6 bases). The germline CDR1 and CDR2 sequences are MNHEY and SMNVEV (reference sequence). The V gene lost 5 bases and the J gene lost 6 bases, with 10 bases spanning the gap. The CDR3 covers 12 residues. The CDR3 DNA reads as TGTGCCAGCAGTCTCACAGGGAATGGCTACACCTTC. It is translated as CASSLTGNGYTF.

J is TRBJ2-7 and V is TRBV7-9; D unclear. There are 13 residues in the CDR3. Trimming took 0 bases from V and 8 from J, leaving 11 bases between them. Germline V lookup: CDR1 SEHNR, CDR2 FQNEAQ (reference sequence). The DNA of the CDR3 is TGTGCCAGCAGCTTAGCGGATATGGGGAAGCAGTACTTC. It encodes CASSLADMGKQYF.

The chain is built from TRBV11-1 and TRBJ2-7, with D perhaps TRBD1 (5 bases). The germline CDR1 and CDR2 sequences are SGHAT and FQDESV (reference sequence). V was trimmed by 0 bases and J by 3 bases, leaving 12 bases between them. The CDR3 consists of 15 residues. The CDR3 bases are TGTGCCAGCAGCTTAGCGGGGCAGATGATCTACGAGCAGTACTTC. It encodes CASSLAGQMIYEQYF.

This chain connects TRBV7-9 to TRBJ2-7; D is uncertain. The CDR3 sequence is 14 residues long. Germline V gene lookup returns CDR1 SEHNR and CDR2 FQNEAQ (reference sequence). Trimming took off 6 bases at V and 1 base at J, with 13 bases between the two ends. The CDR3 reads CASSRSEFSYEQYF. Written as DNA, the CDR3 is TGTGCCAGCAGTAGGTCAGAATTTTCCTACGAGCAGTACTTC.

In this sample, this clone turned up a few times. V usage is TRBV29-1 and J usage is TRBJ1-2, with D possibly TRBD1 on 6 matching bases. The CDR3 is 13 amino acids. The germline V gene has CDR1 SQVTM and CDR2 ANQGSEA. With 2 bases removed from V and 6 bases from J, the gap between germline ends came to 13 bases. CDR3 residues: CSVESVQGNGYTF. CDR3 in DNA: TGCAGCGTTGAATCCGTGCAGGGGAATGGCTACACCTTC.

The chain combines TRBV10-3 with TRBJ2-7, with D possibly TRBD2 on 6 matching bases. The CDR3 is made up of 13 amino acids. Germline CDR1 is ENHRY and CDR2 is SYGVKD. V lost 10 bases, J lost 2 bases, and 15 bases lay in between. CDR3 sequence (DNA): TGTGCCACCCTCGGGACTGGGACCTACGAGCAGTACTTC. Translated, it gives CATLGTGTYEQYF.